This TCR beta chain is from a study of T-cell reconstitution after alpha-beta-depleted transplantation in children. V was clipped by 2 bases and J by 5 bases, with 13 bases between them. The CDR3 runs to 15 residues. The germline V gene encodes CDR1 KGHSH and CDR2 LQKENI. The TCRbeta library was prepared with unique molecular identifiers. Each CDR3 protein is one row after TCRdb ran MiXCR on the PCR reads. The sample includes 800,000 to 1,000,000 distinct CDR3 sequences, less than 30% of them seen just once. The chain combines TRBV18 with TRBJ2-1; D is possibly TRBD2 (6 bases). The sequence was obtained from a boy under two years old who had a stem cell transplant for SCID, so the T cells may come from the graft donor. The starting material was PBMCs, mostly from graft donor cells, obtained 360 days after TCRalphabeta/CD19-depleted stem cell transplant. CDR3 DNA sequence: TGTGCCAGCTCACCATTGGGCGGGGTGAACAATGAGCAGTTCTTC. Translation gives CASSPLGGVNNEQFF.